This entry describes one T cell receptor beta chain. What it binds is not known. Each donor was healthy, and each was a bone marrow donor. The CDR3 is 16 amino acids. Looked up from germline, CDR1 is SGHRS and CDR2 is YFSETQ. Trimming took 2 bases from V and 2 from J, leaving 14 bases between them. These data belong to a study of cytomegalovirus exposure and HLA in healthy donors. Findings and caveats of the study: In a later analysis, donors in an Asian-associated ancestry cluster reportedly had fewer N-insertions in productive TCRs than the cohort mean. Across donors, most TCRs were seen rarely, yet some public ones were widespread.

Use of 60 Vbeta and 13 Jbeta primers characterized the PCR. Produced via immunoSEQ multiplex PCR; TCRdb's table is partial and in-frame only. The sample shows some 140,000 clones, 73% of them seen only once. The clonotype was recovered from a woman aged 40 to 50 in good health and CMV-seronegative. The chain combines TRBV5-1 with TRBJ1-5; D possibly corresponds to TRBD1 (5 bases). Sequenced input: PBMCs. The CDR3 sequence: CASSFGLGQGNQPQHF. Written as DNA, the CDR3 is TGCGCCAGCAGCTTTGGTCTGGGGCAGGGCAATCAGCCCCAGCATTTT.